The source of this T cell receptor beta chain is a study of CD8+CD57+ T cells in acquired aplastic anemia. Only patients with CD8+CD57+ cell expansion on flow cytometry were chosen for sequencing. Every one of the patients had aplastic anemia (severe, acquired). The study sampled blood from patients who had received no therapy. Findings and limits, study-wide: Patients shared about 30 CD8+ CDR3 sequences with controls. Controls and patients did not differ significantly in CD8+ Simpson's diversity.

This CDR3 has 14 amino acids. Losses at the gene ends were 4 bases for V and 2 bases for J; bases not matched to a gene: 3. Germline V gene sequence: CDR1 SNHLY, CDR2 FYNNEI. TCR beta VDJ and CDR3 profiles were obtained from a genomic DNA template. TCRdb reprocessed the reads via MiXCR and lists one record per CDR3 protein. The table has around 430,000 distinct CDR3 sequences, over 25% seen once. This clonotype showed up many times. Its target is not known. This TCR was recovered from a human donor with aplastic anemia. The sequenced material came from sorted CD4+, CD8+, or CD8+CD57+ T cells (not recorded which) from PBMCs. The chain combines TRBV2 with TRBJ1-2, with 8 positions matching TRBD1. CDR3 sequence: CASSGTGFNYGYTF. The CDR3 DNA is TGTGCCAGCAGTGGGACAGGGTTCAACTATGGCTACACCTTC.